This TCR gamma chain was sequenced in a study of Vδ1+ human thymocytes. General observations from the study: Thymic TRG and TRD repertoires appeared highly polyclonal.

To note about this clone: Its target is not known.

Germline lookup yields CDR1 EGSNGY and CDR2 YDSYNSKV. Unmatched junction bases numbered 18, after V lost 3 bases and J lost 10 bases. The CDR3 runs 15 residues. Extracted RNA was reverse transcribed into cDNA. Multiplex PCR used pooled V-gene forward primers and a constant-region reverse primer to amplify CDR3s. TCRdb repeated clone calling on the multiplex PCR reads with CATT. The sample shows tens of thousands of gamma-chain clones, around 21% of them seen only once. The receptor comes from a girl less than two years old who had congenital heart surgery. The rearrangement uses TRGV2 and TRGJ1 or TRGJ2. The material sequenced was Vdelta1+ gamma-delta thymocytes from the thymus. Subset in this sample: FACS-sorted CD3+ TCRalphabeta- TCRVdelta1+ TCRVdelta2- thymocytes. The CDR3 DNA is TGTGCCACCTGGGACCGCACGAATTGGGGATTGAAGAAACTCTTT. This gives the protein CATWDRTNWGLKKLF.